This passage covers 4 T cell receptor beta chains from one sample sequenced in a study of T cell changes during pregnancy in multiple sclerosis. Profiled with immunoSEQ multiplex PCR; TCRdb holds only in-frame clones, not every one. The sample comprises tens of thousands of clones, about 94% of which are singletons, and roughly 2.5% rests with the top ten. The sequences come from CD8+ T cells from peripheral blood mononuclear cells, collected in the third trimester of pregnancy. The receptors stem from a female donor with multiple sclerosis, enrolled in a pregnancy study.

This clone is a singleton in its sample. V usage is TRBV5-6 and J usage is TRBJ1-5, with TRBD1 matching 7 bases. In germline, CDR1 is SGHDT, CDR2 YYEEEE. The CDR3 is 15 residues long. Trimming at V came to 1 base and at J to 2 bases, leaving 3 bases not matched to a gene. The CDR3 DNA sequence: TGTGCCAGCAGCTTGCAGGGGGTGGGCAATCAGCCCCAGCATTTT. Its protein product is CASSLQGVGNQPQHF. The variable domain in full, completed from reference TRBV5-6 and TRBJ1-5, reads DAGVTQSPTHLIKTRGQQVTLRCSPKSGHDTVSWYQQALGQGPQFIFQYYEEEERQRGNFPDRFSGHQFPNYSSELNVNALLLGDSALYLCASSLQGVGNQPQHFGDGTRLSIL.

This rearrangement joins TRBV5-5 to TRBJ2-7, with TRBD2 identical over 9 bases. Germline-derived CDR1 and CDR2 are SGHKS and YYEKEE (reference sequence). Trimming cost V 4 bases and J 5 bases; bases outside gene matches: 13. This CDR3 contains 16 residues. CDR3 amino acids: CASSAQWASGTNEQYF. CDR3 bases: TGTGCCAGCAGCGCCCAGTGGGCTAGCGGGACAAACGAGCAGTACTTC.

The rearrangement uses TRBV9 and TRBJ1-2; TRBD1 matches at 7 bases. The CDR3 length is 15 residues. Germline loops: CDR1 SGDLS, CDR2 YYNGEE. The J segment lost 4 bases and the V segment lost 4 bases, leaving 10 bases of the junction unmatched. The CDR3 loop is CASSLPGQTVYGYTF. CDR3 nucleotide sequence: TGTGCCAGCAGCTTGCCGGGACAGACGGTCTATGGCTACACCTTC.

The chain links TRBV5-6 to TRBJ1-1; D call uncertain. The CDR3 is 13 residues long. Germline CDR1 reads SGHDT; CDR2 reads YYEEEE. Deletions cut 1 base from V and 0 bases from J, with 4 bases between. DNA of the CDR3: TGTGCCAGCAGCTTGTTCATGAACACTGAAGCTTTCTTT. Translating it yields CASSLFMNTEAFF.